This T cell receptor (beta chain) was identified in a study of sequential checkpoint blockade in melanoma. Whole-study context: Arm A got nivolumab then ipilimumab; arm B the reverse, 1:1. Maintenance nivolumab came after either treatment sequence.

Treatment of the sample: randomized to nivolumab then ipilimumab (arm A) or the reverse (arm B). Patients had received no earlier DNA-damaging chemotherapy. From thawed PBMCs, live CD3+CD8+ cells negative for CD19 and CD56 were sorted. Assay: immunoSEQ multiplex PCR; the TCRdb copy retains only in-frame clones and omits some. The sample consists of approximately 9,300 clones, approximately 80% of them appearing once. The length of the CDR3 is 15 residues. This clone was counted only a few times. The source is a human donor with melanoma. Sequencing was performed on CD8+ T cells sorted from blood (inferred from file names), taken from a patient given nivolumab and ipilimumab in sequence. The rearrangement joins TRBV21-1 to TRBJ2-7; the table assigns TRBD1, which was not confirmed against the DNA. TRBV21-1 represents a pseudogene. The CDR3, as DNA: TGTGCCAGCAGCAAAGCGGGGGACAGGGCCTACGAGCAGTACTTC. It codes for CASSKAGDRAYEQYF.